The T cell receptor (beta chain) under discussion was sequenced for a study of blood T cell repertoires in COVID-19. At the level of the study: Some COVID-19 samples were acute and others convalescent; all came from the United States, Italy and Spain. T cells, B-cell-depleted T cells, or PBMCs supplied cDNA or gDNA.

Trimming cost V 2 bases and J 7 bases; bases outside gene matches: 18. This CDR3 contains 19 residues. The germline gives CDR1 SGHTA, CDR2 FQGTGA. In the original workflow: Estimation of nucleated cell counts was performed using reference gene primer amplification. Produced via immunoSEQ multiplex PCR; TCRdb's table is partial and in-frame only. V and J calls and clone size come straight from that table; D and trimming were deduced from the DNA. Of 70,000 or so clones in the sample, around 79% were seen once. The V call is TRBV7-3, the J call TRBJ2-1, with 9 bases lining up with TRBD1. Sequencing input: peripheral blood. This receptor was obtained from a man between 60 and 75 years old with acute or convalescent COVID-19. Here the CDR3 DNA reads TGTGCCAGCAGCTTACAGAGCTACGGGTCGGGACAGGGTGTAAATGAGCAGTTCTTC. This gives the protein CASSLQSYGSGQGVNEQFF.